The clone carrying this TCR beta chain has more than one count but fewer than ten. Antigen unknown. CDR1 and CDR2 from the germline V gene are SGHTA and FQGNSA. This CDR3 spans 14 amino acids. The V gene end was trimmed by 5 bases and the J gene end by 8 bases; junction bases not matched to a gene: 8. The record originates from a study of T cell repertoires in cytomegalovirus infection. On the study more broadly: CMV epitopes in the study were HLA-C-restricted (recently identified) and HLA-B-restricted (well studied). Public TCR beta signatures indicated both CMV infection and matching HLA type. General observations from the study: There were HLA-C-restricted CMV-specific TCR beta clonotypes dominating the ex vivo response. Cumulated frequencies of public TCR beta families served to identify carriers of CMV plus the relevant HLA.

TCRdb reprocessed the reads via MiXCR and lists one record per CDR3 protein. The data contain roughly 310,000 distinct CDR3 sequences, about 28% of them seen just once; the ten biggest clones take up about 19%. The sequenced sample was cultured PBMCs, obtained from culture after CMV antigen stimulation. V usage is TRBV7-2 and J usage is TRBJ1-2, with TRBD1 identical over 10 bases. The TCR sequence derives from a human donor in good health (CMV status not recorded). Some clones in this sample may be carry-over from other donors' samples. CDR3 nucleotides: TGTGCCAGCAGCGCGCGACAGGGGGCTTTCGGCTACACCTTC. This sequence encodes CASSARQGAFGYTF.